The 18 T cell receptor beta chains listed next were all sequenced from one sample in a study of T cells expressing NK-cell markers. Each CDR3 protein gets one entry in TCRdb, which reprocessed the 5' RACE reads and gives no DNA. This sample's table reports approximately 170,000 distinct CDR3 sequences. Sequenced: blood T cells: a sorted CD56 or NKG2C T cell subset, CD4+ or CD8+ T cells, or bulk PBMC T cells (not recorded which). The receptors stem from a man between 18 and 69 years old in good health.

The chain combines TRBV10-3 with TRBJ1-1. This CDR3 has 13 residues. The germline V gene has CDR1 ENHRY and CDR2 SYGVKD. The CDR3 sequence: CAISESGYTEAFF.

CDR3 region: CASSPPGGQETQYF. The chain employs TRBV7-9 and TRBJ2-5; the D gene TCRdb calls, TRBD1, cannot be checked with no DNA. Germline V gene lookup returns CDR1 SEHNR and CDR2 FQNEAQ (reference sequence). The CDR3 is 14 amino acids. The full variable domain, with the rest looked up from reference TRBV7-9 and TRBJ2-5, is DTGVSQNPRHKITKRGQNVTFRCDPISEHNRLYWYRQTLGQGPEFLTYFQNEAQLEKSRLLSDRFSAERPKGSFSTLEIQRTEQGDSAMYLCASSPPGGQETQYFGPGTRLLVL.

The chain recombines TRBV19 with TRBJ2-5; lacking DNA, the TRBD2 call made by TCRdb goes unchecked. The germline V gene encodes CDR1 LNHDA and CDR2 SQIVND (reference sequence). This CDR3 contains 17 residues. The CDR3 is CASSIEFSGGLEETQYF. Combining the CDR3 with reference TRBV19 and TRBJ2-5 gives the whole variable domain DGGITQSPKYLFRKEGQNVTLSCEQNLNHDAMYWYRQDPGQGLRLIYYSQIVNDFQKGDIAEGYSVSREKKESFPLTVTSAQKNPTAFYLCASSIEFSGGLEETQYFGPGTRLLVL.

The CDR3 spells CATSRETDISEAFF. J is TRBJ1-1 and V is TRBV15; TCRdb indicates TRBD1, and absent DNA this call remains unverified. Germline V lookup: CDR1 LNHNV, CDR2 YYDKDF (reference sequence). The CDR3 runs to 14 residues.

The chain uses TRBV15 and TRBJ1-4; TCRdb indicates TRBD1, and absent DNA this call remains unverified. The germline gives CDR1 LNHNV, CDR2 YYDKDF (reference sequence). The CDR3 has 14 amino acids. The CDR3 sequence: CATSSVGVGEKLFF.

This chain connects TRBV14 to TRBJ1-5; with no DNA, the TCRdb D assignment of TRBD1 cannot be verified. The CDR3 runs 15 residues. CDR1 is SGHDN, CDR2 FVKESK, per germline. CDR3 sequence reads: CASSQDAATVQPQHF.

The chain links TRBV12-5 to TRBJ1-1; TCRdb lists TRBD1, though no DNA is available to test this call. Germline CDR1 is LGHNT and CDR2 is FRNRAP. The CDR3 spans 15 residues. The CDR3 loop reads CASGPIWGGNTEAFF. The whole variable domain, remainder taken from reference TRBV12-5 and TRBJ1-1, is DARVTQTPRHKVTEMGQEVTMRCQPILGHNTVFWYRQTMMQGLELLAYFRNRAPLDDSGMPKDRFSAEMPDATLATLKIQPSEPRDSAVYFCASGPIWGGNTEAFFGQGTRLTVV.

The genes are TRBV20-1 and TRBJ1-5; as DNA is missing, the TRBD1 call by TCRdb cannot be tested. Per the germline V gene, CDR1 is DFQATT and CDR2 is SNEGSKA (reference sequence). The CDR3 consists of 16 residues. This CDR3 is CSARETMWGSNQPQHF.

The chain has TRBV2 and TRBJ2-3. Germline CDR1 and CDR2: SNHLY and FYNNEI. The CDR3 has 17 amino acids. CDR3 protein: CATARVRWTDPADTQYF.

The chain carries TRBV5-6 and TRBJ2-5. CDR3 size: 13 residues. Looked up from germline, CDR1 is SGHDT and CDR2 is YYEEEE. CDR3 protein: CASSLGSLETQYF. Full variable domain (rest looked up from reference TRBV5-6 and TRBJ2-5): DAGVTQSPTHLIKTRGQQVTLRCSPKSGHDTVSWYQQALGQGPQFIFQYYEEEERQRGNFPDRFSGHQFPNYSSELNVNALLLGDSALYLCASSLGSLETQYFGPGTRLLVL.

The chain is built from TRBV12-3 or TRBV12-4 and TRBJ2-1; TCRdb lists TRBD2, though no DNA is available to test this call. This CDR3 has 14 amino acids. This chain's CDR3 is CASSSGLAGNEQFF.

The chain has TRBV5-1 and TRBJ2-5; TCRdb outputs TRBD1, but without DNA this stays unchecked. The CDR3 consists of 14 residues. Germline V CDR1 and CDR2: SGHRS, YFSETQ. CDR3 in amino acids: CASSWGTGEETQYF.

The chain has TRBV6-1 and TRBJ2-1. CDR1 and CDR2 from the germline V gene are MNHNS and SASEGT. The CDR3 sequence is 13 residues long. CDR3 sequence: CASGVASYNEQFF.

The chain employs TRBV1 and TRBJ2-5; with no DNA, the TCRdb D assignment of TRBD1 cannot be verified. TRBV1 is designated a pseudogene. The CDR3 runs to 13 residues. The CDR3 loop reads CTSSQDGAGTQYF.

The chain couples TRBV7-9 to TRBJ2-3; absent DNA, TCRdb's TRBD2 call cannot be checked. The CDR3 runs to 15 residues. From germline, CDR1 is SEHNR and CDR2 FQNEAQ (reference sequence). The CDR3 region is CASSLAVRGSDTQYF.

This chain uses TRBV6-1 with TRBJ2-6; TCRdb's assignment of TRBD2 cannot be checked, as there is no DNA. The CDR3 loop spans 15 amino acids. Looked up from germline, CDR1 is MNHNS and CDR2 is SASEGT. CDR3 sequence reads: CASRGSNSGANVLIF.

The chain couples TRBV5-1 to TRBJ2-7; TCRdb's D gene call, TRBD2, goes unchecked for lack of DNA. The CDR3 is 17 amino acids. Germline CDR1 and CDR2: SGHRS and YFSETQ. The CDR3 protein is CASSTDGGLAKGYEQYF.

The chain is built from TRBV4-2 and TRBJ1-6. Germline-derived CDR1 and CDR2 are LGHNA and YNFKEQ. The CDR3 loop spans 16 amino acids. The CDR3 loop is CASSQEEGSYNSPLHF.